This T cell receptor beta chain is from a study of blood T cells in healthy people across ages. The CDR3 sequence is 15 residues long. Germline values: CDR1 LNHNV, CDR2 YYDKDF (reference sequence). V lost 5 bases to trimming and J lost 3 bases; unmatched junction nucleotides: 7. Next came a second PCR, run for about 6 to 12 cycles, which used a sample-barcoded 5' primer along with a J-beta primer mix. A single record per CDR3 protein comes from TCRdb applying MiXCR to the 5' RACE reads. Here the sample spans about 570,000 distinct CDR3 sequences, about a quarter being singletons. The sample was also linked to a second study, of T cells of mothers and their children.

The chain recombines TRBV15 with TRBJ2-3, with 8 bases fitting TRBD2. Input material: blood. The sequence came from a boy younger than 10 in good health. The CDR3 nucleotides are TGTGCCACCAGCCCTGGGGCGGGGGGAACAGATACGCAGTATTTT. Translation: CATSPGAGGTDTQYF.